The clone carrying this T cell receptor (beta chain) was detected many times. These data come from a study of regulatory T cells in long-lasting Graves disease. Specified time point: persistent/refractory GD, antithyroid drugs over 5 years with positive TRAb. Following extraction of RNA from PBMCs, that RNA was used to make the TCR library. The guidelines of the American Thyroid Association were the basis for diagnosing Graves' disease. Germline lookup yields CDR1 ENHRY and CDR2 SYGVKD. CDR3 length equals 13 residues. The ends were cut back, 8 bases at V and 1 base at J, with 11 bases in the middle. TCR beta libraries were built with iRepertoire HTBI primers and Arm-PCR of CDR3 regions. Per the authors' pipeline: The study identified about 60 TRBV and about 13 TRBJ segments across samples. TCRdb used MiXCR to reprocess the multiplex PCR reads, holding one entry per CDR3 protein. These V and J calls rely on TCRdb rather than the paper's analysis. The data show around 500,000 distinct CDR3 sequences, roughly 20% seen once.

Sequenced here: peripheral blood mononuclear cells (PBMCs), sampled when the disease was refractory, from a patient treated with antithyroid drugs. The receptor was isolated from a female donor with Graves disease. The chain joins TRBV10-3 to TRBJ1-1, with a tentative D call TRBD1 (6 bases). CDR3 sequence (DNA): TGTGCCATCGGAAAGACAGGGAACACTGAAGCTTTCTTT. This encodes CAIGKTGNTEAFF.